The sequence of this T cell receptor (beta chain) was determined in a study of spatial heterogeneity in lung cancer. Whole-study findings and limits: Tumor mutation count correlated with how many alpha and beta TCRs expanded intratumorally.

This clonotype is medium-sized by share. No antigen is known for it. The CDR3 runs 13 residues. V was pared by 5 bases and J by 6 bases, with 2 bases of the junction left unmatched. The germline V gene encodes CDR1 SGHVS and CDR2 FQNEAQ. Via MiXCR, TCRdb re-called the 5' RACE reads, giving one row per CDR3 protein. The profile shows fewer than 8,500 distinct CDR3 sequences, over 6.5% of them singletons. Time point denoted: sample taken at primary tumor resection. There were some 70 donors, all of them untreated patients with early-stage non-small cell lung cancer. The V call is TRBV7-8, the J call TRBJ1-2; 11 bases are shared with TRBD1. The sequencing used lung tumor tissue, collected at surgery. This sequence originates from a female donor with early-stage non-small cell lung cancer. CDR3 nucleotides: TGTGCCAGCAGCCAGGACAGGGGGCATGGCTACACCTTC. As protein: CASSQDRGHGYTF.